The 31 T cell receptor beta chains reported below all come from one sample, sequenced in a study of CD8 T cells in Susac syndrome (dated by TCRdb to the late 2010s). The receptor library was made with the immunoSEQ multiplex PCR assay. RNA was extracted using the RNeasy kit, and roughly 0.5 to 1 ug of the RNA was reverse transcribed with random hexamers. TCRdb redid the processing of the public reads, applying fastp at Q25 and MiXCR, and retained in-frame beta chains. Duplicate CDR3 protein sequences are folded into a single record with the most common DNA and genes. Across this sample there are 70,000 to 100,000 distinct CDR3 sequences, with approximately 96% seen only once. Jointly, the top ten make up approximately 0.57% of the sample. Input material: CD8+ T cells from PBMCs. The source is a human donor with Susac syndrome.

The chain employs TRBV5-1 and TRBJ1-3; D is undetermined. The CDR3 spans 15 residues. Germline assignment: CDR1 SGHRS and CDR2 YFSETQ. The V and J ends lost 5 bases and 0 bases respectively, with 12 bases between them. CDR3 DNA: TGCGCCAGCAGTCAGGACGGGAACTCTGGAAACACCATATATTTT. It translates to CASSQDGNSGNTIYF.

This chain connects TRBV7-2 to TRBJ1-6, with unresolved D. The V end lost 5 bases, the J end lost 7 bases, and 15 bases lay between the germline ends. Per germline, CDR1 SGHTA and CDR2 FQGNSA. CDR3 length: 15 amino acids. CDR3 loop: CASSLWESGNSPLHF. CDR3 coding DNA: TGTGCCAGCAGCCTCTGGGAATCCGGGAATTCACCCCTCCACTTT.

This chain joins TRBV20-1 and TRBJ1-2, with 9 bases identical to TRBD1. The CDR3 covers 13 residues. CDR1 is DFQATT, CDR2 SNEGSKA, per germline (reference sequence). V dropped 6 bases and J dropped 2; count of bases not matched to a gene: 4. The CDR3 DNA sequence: TGCAGTGCCCCGGACAGGGGAAACTATGGCTACACCTTC. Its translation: CSAPDRGNYGYTF.

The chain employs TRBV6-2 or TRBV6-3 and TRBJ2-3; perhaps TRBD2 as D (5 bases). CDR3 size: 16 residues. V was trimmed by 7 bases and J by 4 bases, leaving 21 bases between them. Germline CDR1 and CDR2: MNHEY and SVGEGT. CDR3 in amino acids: CASTLRIGLRPDTQYF. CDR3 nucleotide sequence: TGTGCCAGCACCCTACGCATAGGACTCCGCCCAGATACGCAGTATTTT.

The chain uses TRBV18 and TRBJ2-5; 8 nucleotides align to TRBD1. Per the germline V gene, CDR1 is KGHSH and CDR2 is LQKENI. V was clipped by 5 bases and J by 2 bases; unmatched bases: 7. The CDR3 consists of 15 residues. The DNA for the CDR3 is TGTGCCAGCTCAGAGACAGGGGCTGAGCAAGAGACCCAGTACTTC. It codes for CASSETGAEQETQYF. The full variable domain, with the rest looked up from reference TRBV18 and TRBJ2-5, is NAGVMQNPRHLVRRRGQEARLRCSPMKGHSHVYWYRQLPEEGLKFMVYLQKENIIDESGMPKERFSAEFPKEGPSILRIQQVVRGDSAAYFCASSETGAEQETQYFGPGTRLLVL.

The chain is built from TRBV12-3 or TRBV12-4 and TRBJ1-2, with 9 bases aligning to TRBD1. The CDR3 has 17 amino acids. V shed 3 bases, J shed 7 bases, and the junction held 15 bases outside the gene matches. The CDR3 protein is CASSFTLTGQGVLGYTF. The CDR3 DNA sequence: TGTGCCAGCAGTTTCACCCTGACGGGACAGGGAGTTCTTGGCTACACCTTC.

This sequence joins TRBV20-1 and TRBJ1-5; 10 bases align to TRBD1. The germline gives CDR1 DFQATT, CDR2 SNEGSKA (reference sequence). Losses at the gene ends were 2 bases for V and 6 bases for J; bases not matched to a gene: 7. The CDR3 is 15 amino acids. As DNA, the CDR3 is TGCAGTGCTAGATTGGGGACAGGGGTCAGTCAGCCCCAGCATTTT. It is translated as CSARLGTGVSQPQHF.

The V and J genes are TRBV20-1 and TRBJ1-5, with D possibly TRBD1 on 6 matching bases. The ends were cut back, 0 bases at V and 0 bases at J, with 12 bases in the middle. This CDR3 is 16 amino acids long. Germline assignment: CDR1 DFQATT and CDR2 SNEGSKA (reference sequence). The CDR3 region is CSARDLQGYSNQPQHF. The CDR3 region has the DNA TGCAGTGCTAGAGATCTTCAGGGGTATAGCAATCAGCCCCAGCATTTT.

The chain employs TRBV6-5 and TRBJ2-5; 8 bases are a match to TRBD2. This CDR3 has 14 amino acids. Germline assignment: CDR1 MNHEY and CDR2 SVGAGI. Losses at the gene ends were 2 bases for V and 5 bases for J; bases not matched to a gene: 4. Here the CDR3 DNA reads TGTGCCAGCAGTTACCTGGAGCGGGGGGAGACCCAGTACTTC. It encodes CASSYLERGETQYF.

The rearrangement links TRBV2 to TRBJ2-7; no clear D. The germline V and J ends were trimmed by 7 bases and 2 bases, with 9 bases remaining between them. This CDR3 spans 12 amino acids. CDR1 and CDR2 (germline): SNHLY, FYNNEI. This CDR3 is CASKGPTYEQYF. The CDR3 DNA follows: TGTGCCAGCAAAGGACCCACCTACGAGCAGTACTTC.

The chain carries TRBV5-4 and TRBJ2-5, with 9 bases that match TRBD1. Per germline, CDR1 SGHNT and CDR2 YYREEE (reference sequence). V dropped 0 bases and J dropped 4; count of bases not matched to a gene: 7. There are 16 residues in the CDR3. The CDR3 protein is CASSLDTGGWGETQYF. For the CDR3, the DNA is TGTGCCAGCAGCTTGGATACAGGGGGCTGGGGAGAGACCCAGTACTTC.

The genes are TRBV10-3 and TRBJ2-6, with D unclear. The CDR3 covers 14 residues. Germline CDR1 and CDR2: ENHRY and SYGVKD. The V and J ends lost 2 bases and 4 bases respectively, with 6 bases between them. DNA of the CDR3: TGTGCCATCAGTGAGGGCTCCGGGGCCAACGTCCTGACTTTC. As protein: CAISEGSGANVLTF.

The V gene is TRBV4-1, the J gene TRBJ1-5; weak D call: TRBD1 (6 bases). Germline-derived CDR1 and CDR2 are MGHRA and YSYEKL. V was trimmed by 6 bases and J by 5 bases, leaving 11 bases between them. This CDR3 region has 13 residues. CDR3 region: CASRGTPDQPQHF. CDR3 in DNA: TGCGCCAGCAGGGGGACACCCGATCAGCCCCAGCATTTT.

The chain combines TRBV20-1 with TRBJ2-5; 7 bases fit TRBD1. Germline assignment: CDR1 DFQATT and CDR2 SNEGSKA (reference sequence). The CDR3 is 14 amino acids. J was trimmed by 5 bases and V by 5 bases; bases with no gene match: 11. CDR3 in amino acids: CSAPSASTGETQYF. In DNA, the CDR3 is TGCAGTGCTCCATCTGCCTCGACAGGGGAGACCCAGTACTTC.

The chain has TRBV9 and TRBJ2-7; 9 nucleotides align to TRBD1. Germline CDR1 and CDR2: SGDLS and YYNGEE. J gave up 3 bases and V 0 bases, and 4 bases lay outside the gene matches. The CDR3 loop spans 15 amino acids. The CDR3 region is CASSVEGTGFYEQYF. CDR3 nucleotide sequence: TGTGCCAGCAGCGTAGAGGGGACAGGGTTCTACGAGCAGTACTTC.

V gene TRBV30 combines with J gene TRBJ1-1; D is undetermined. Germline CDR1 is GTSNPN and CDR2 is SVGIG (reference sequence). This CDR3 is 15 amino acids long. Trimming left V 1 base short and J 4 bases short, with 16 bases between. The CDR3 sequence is CAWSGDGHWGTEAFF. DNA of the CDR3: TGTGCCTGGAGTGGTGACGGCCATTGGGGCACTGAAGCTTTCTTT. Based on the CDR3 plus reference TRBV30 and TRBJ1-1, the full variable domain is SQTIHQWPATLVQPVGSPLSLECTVEGTSNPNLYWYRQAAGRGLQLLFYSVGIGQISSEVPQNLSASRPQDRQFILSSKKLLLSDSGFYLCAWSGDGHWGTEAFFGQGTRLTVV.

In DNA form, the CDR3 reads TGCAGCGTTGGGGACAGAATCTACGAGCAGTACTTC. Translated: CSVGDRIYEQYF. The chain employs TRBV29-1 and TRBJ2-7; 7 positions match TRBD1. CDR1 and CDR2 from the germline V gene are SQVTM and ANQGSEA. This CDR3 contains 12 residues. V lost 4 bases and J lost 3; bases outside the gene matches: 3.

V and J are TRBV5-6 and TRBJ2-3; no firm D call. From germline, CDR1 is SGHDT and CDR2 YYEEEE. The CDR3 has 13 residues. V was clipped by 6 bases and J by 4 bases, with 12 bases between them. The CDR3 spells CASTLRGPDTQYF. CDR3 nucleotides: TGTGCCAGCACCCTACGCGGCCCAGATACGCAGTATTTT.

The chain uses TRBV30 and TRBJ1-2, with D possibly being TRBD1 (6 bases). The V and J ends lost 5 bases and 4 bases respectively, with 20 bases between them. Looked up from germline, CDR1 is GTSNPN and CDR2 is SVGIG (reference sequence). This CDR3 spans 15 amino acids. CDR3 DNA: TGTGCCTGGCATCCTAGCTTGGGGGCTACCTATGGCTACACCTTC. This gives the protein CAWHPSLGATYGYTF. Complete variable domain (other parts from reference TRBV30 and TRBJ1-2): SQTIHQWPATLVQPVGSPLSLECTVEGTSNPNLYWYRQAAGRGLQLLFYSVGIGQISSEVPQNLSASRPQDRQFILSSKKLLLSDSGFYLCAWHPSLGATYGYTFGSGTRLTVV.

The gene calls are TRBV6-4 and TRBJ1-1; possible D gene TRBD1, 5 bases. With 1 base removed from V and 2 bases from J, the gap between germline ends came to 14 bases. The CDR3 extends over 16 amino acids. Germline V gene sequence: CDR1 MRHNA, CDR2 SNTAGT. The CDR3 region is CASSDFGRVYNTEAFF. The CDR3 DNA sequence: TGTGCCAGCAGTGACTTCGGCAGGGTTTATAACACTGAAGCTTTCTTT.

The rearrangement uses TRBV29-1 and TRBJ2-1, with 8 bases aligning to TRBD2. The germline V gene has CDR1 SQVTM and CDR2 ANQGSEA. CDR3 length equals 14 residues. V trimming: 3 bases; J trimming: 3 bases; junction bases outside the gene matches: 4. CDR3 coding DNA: TGCAGCGTTGATCCGGGAGGGCTCTACAATGAGCAGTTCTTC. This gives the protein CSVDPGGLYNEQFF.

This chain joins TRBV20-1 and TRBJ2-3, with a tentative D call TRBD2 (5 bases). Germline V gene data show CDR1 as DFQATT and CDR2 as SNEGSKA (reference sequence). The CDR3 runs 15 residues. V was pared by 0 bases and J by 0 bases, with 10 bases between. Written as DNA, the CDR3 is TGCAGTGCTAGAGATGTCCGGGGAAGCACAGATACGCAGTATTTT. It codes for CSARDVRGSTDTQYF.

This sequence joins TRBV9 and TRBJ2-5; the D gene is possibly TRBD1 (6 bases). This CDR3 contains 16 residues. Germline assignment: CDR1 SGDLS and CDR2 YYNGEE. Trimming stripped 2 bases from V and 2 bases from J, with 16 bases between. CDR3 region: CASSVWPDRSQETQYF. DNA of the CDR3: TGTGCCAGCAGCGTCTGGCCGGACAGATCACAAGAGACCCAGTACTTC. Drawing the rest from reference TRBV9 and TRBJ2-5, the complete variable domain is DSGVTQTPKHLITATGQRVTLRCSPRSGDLSVYWYQQSLDQGLQFLIQYYNGEERAKGNILERFSAQQFPDLHSELNLSSLELGDSALYFCASSVWPDRSQETQYFGPGTRLLVL.

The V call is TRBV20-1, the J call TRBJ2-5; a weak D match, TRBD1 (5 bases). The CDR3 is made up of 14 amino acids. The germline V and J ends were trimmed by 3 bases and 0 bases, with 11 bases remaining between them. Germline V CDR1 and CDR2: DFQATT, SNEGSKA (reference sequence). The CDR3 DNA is TGCAGTGCTAGGAAGACAGAGAACCAAGAGACCCAGTACTTC. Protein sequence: CSARKTENQETQYF.

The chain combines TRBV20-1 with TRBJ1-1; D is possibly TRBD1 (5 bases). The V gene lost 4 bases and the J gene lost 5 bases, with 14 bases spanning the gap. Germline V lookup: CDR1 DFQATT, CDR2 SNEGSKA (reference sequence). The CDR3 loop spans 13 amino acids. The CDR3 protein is CSAKPPGRTEAFF. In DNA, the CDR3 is TGCAGTGCTAAACCCCCAGGGCGAACTGAAGCTTTCTTT.

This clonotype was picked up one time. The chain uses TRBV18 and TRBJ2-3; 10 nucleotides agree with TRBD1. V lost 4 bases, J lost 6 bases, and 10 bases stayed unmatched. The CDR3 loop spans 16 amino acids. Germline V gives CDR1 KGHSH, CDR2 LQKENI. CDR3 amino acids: CASSLNRDRGADTQYF. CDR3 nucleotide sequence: TGTGCCAGCTCACTAAACCGGGACAGGGGAGCGGATACGCAGTATTTT.

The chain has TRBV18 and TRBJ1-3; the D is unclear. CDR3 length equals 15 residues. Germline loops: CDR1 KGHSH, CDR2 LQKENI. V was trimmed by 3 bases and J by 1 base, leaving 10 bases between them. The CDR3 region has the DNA TGTGCCAGCTCACCGCAGACCGGATCTGGAAACACCATATATTTT. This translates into CASSPQTGSGNTIYF. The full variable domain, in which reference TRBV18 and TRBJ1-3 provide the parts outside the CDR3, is NAGVMQNPRHLVRRRGQEARLRCSPMKGHSHVYWYRQLPEEGLKFMVYLQKENIIDESGMPKERFSAEFPKEGPSILRIQQVVRGDSAAYFCASSPQTGSGNTIYFGEGSWLTVV.

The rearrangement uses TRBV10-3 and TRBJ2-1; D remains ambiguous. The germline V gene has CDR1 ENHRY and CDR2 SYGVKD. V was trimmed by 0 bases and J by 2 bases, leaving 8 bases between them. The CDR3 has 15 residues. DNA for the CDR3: TGTGCCATCAGTGAGTCGAGAAGCACCTACAATGAGCAGTTCTTC. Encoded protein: CAISESRSTYNEQFF.

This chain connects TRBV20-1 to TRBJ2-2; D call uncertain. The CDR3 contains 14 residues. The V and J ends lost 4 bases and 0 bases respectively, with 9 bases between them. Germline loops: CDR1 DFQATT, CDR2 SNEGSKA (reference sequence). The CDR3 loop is CSATYRPNTGELFF. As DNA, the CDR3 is TGCAGTGCTACGTACCGACCGAACACCGGGGAGCTGTTTTTT.

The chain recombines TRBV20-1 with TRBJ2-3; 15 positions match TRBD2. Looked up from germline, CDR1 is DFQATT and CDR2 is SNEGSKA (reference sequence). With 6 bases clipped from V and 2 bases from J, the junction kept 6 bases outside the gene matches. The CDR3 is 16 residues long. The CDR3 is CSATGTSGGFTDTQYF. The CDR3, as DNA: TGCAGTGCCACAGGGACTAGCGGGGGGTTCACAGATACGCAGTATTTT.

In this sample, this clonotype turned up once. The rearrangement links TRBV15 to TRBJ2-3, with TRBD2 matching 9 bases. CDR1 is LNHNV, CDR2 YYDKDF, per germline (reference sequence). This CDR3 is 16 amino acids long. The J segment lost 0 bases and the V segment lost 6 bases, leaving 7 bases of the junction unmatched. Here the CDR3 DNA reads TGTGCCACCAGTTCGGGACTAGCAGGGAGCACAGATACGCAGTATTTT. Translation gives CATSSGLAGSTDTQYF.